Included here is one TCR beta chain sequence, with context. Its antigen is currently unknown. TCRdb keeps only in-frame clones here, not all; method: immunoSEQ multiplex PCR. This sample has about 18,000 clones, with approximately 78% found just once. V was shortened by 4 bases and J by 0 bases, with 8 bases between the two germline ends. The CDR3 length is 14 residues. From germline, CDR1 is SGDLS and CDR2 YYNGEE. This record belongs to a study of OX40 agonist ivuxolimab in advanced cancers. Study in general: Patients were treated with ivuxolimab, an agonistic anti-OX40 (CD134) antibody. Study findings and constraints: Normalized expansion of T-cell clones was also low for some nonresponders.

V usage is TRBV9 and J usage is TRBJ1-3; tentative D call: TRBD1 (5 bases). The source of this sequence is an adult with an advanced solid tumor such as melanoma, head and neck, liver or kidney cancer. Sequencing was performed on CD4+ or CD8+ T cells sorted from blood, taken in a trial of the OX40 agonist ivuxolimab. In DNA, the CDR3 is TGTGCCAGCAGCCCCCAGGGCTCTGGAAACACCATATATTTT. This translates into CASSPQGSGNTIYF.